This T cell receptor beta chain was identified in a study of blood T cell repertoires in COVID-19. About the study: Spain, Italy and the United States supplied samples that represented acute and convalescent COVID-19.

Assay used: immunoSEQ multiplex PCR; TCRdb lists only in-frame clones, some missing. The data show about 38,000 clones, just under 85% seen once. This CDR3 region has 15 residues. The germline V gene has CDR1 SEHNR and CDR2 FQNEAQ (reference sequence). V lost 5 bases, J lost 11 bases, and 11 bases stayed unmatched. This chain joins TRBV7-9 and TRBJ1-4, with TRBD1 identical over 10 bases. The clonotype comes from a middle-aged man with active COVID-19. The sequencing input was peripheral blood. The CDR3 nucleotides are TGTGCCAGCAGCCGCCCCGGGACAGGGGAAGGGAAACTGTTTTTT. Protein product: CASSRPGTGEGKLFF.